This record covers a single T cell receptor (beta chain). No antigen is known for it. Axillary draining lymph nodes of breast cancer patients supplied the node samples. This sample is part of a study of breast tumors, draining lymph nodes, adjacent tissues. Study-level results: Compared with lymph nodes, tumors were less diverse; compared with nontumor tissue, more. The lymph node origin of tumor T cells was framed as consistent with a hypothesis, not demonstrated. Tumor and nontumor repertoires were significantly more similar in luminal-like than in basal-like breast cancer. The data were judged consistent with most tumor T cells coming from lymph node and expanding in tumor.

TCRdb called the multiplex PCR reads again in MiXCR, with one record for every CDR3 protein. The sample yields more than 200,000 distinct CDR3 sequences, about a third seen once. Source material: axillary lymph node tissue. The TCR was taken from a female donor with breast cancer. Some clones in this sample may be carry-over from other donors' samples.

Written as DNA, the CDR3 is TGCAGCGTGCGGGACTACAATGAGCAGTTCTTC. Residues: CSVRDYNEQFF. The V call is TRBV29-1, the J call TRBJ2-1; D possibly corresponds to TRBD2 (6 bases). Deletions cut 6 bases from V and 3 bases from J, with 6 bases between. Germline V gene lookup returns CDR1 SQVTM and CDR2 ANQGSEA. This CDR3 spans 11 amino acids.